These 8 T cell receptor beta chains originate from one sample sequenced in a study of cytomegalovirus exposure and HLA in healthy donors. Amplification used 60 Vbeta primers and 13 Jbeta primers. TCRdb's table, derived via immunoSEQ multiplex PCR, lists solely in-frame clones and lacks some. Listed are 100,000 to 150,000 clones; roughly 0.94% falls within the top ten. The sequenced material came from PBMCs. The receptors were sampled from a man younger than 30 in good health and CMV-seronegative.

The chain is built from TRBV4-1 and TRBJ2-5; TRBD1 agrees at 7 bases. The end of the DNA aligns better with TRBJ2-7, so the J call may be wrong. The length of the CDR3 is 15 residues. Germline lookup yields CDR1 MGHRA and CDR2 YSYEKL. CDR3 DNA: TGCGCCAGCAGCCAAGAAAGGGACAGAGGCTACGAGCAGTACTTC. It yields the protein CASSQERDRGYEQYF.

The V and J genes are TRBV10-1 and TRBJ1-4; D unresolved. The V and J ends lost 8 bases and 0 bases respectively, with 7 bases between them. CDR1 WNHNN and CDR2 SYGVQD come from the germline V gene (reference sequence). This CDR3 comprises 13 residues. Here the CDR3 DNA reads TGCGCCAGCTCCGGGGCAACTAATGAAAAACTGTTTTTT. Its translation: CASSGATNEKLFF.

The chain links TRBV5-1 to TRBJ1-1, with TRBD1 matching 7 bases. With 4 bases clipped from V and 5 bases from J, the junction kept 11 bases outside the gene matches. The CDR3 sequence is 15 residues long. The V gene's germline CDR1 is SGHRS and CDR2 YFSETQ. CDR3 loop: CASSTRQGEKTEAFF. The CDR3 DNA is TGCGCCAGCAGCACAAGACAGGGTGAGAAAACTGAAGCTTTCTTT.

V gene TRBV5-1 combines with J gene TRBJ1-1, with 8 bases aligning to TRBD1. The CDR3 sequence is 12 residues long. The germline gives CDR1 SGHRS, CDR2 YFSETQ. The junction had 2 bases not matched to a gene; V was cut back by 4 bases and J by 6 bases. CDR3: CASSLQGAEAFF. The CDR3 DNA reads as TGCGCCAGCAGCCTACAGGGGGCTGAAGCTTTCTTT.

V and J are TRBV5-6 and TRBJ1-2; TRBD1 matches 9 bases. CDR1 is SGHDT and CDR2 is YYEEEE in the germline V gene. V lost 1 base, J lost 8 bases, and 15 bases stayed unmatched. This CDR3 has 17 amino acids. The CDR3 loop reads CASSLIESGQGREGYTF. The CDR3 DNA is TGTGCCAGCAGCTTGATTGAGTCGGGACAGGGAAGAGAAGGCTACACCTTC.

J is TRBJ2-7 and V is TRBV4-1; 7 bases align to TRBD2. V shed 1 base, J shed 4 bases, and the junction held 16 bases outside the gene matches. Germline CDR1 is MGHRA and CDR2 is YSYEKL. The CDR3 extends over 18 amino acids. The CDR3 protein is CASSQVASGRPGGYEQYF. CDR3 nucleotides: TGCGCCAGCAGCCAAGTGGCTAGCGGACGGCCCGGCGGGTACGAGCAGTACTTC.

The CDR3 reads CAHAGLGEQYF. CDR3 bases: TGTGCCCACGCGGGGTTAGGCGAGCAGTACTTC. The chain is built from TRBV30 and TRBJ2-7, with D tentatively TRBD2 (6 bases). Germline CDR1 GTSNPN, CDR2 SVGIG (reference sequence). The CDR3 loop spans 11 amino acids. Trimming took off 8 bases at V and 6 bases at J, with 14 bases between the two ends.

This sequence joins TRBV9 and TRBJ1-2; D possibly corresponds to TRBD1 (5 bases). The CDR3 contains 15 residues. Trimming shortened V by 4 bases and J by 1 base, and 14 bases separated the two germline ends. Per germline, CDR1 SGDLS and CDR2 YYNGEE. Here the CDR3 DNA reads TGTGCCAGCAGCTGGCTGGCAGGGCTTAACTATGGCTACACCTTC. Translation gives CASSWLAGLNYGYTF.